This T cell receptor (beta chain) was observed in a study of T cells in Graves' hyperthyroidism and ophthalmopathy. Amplified TCR beta CDR3 regions derived from RNA transcripts. First-round RT-PCR of the TCR CDR3 relied on the HTBI primer set. TCRdb redid the calling of the multiplex PCR reads with MiXCR, one entry per CDR3 protein. This sample yields 400,000 to 500,000 distinct CDR3 sequences, of which approximately 14% are seen a single time; 17% belongs to the top ten. Germline lookup yields CDR1 SNHLY and CDR2 FYNNEI. V gave up 7 bases and J gave up 4 bases, with 5 bases separating them. This CDR3 contains 11 residues. Study-wide results and caveats: Most thyroid clonotypes expanded above 0.001 were also detected in blood.

Patients aged 18 to 65 had newly diagnosed hyperthyroidism that had lasted under 2 months. Diagnosing involved the use of clinical symptoms, serum thyroxine and TRAb, thyroid ultrasound and orbital computed tomography. The PBMCs had their origin in around 10 ml of fresh peripheral blood. The table lists this clonotype with many counts. Its target is unknown. This rearrangement joins TRBV2 to TRBJ1-3; D is unresolved. The TCR comes from a woman between 18 and 29 years old with Graves' hyperthyroidism. The sample taken for sequencing was blood. The CDR3 spells CASKSGNTIYF. In DNA, the CDR3 is TGTGCCAGCAAATCGGGAAACACCATATATTTT.